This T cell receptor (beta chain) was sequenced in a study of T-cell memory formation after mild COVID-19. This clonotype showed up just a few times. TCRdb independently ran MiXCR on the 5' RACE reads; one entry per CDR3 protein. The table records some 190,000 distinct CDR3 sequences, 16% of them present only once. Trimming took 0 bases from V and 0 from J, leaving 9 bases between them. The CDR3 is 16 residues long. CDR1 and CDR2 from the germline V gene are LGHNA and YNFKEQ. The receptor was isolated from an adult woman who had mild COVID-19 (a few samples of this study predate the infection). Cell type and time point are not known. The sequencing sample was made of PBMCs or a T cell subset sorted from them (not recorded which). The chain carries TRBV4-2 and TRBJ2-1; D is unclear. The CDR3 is CASSQDTGRSYNEQFF. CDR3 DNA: TGTGCCAGCAGCCAAGATACGGGCCGCTCCTACAATGAGCAGTTCTTC.